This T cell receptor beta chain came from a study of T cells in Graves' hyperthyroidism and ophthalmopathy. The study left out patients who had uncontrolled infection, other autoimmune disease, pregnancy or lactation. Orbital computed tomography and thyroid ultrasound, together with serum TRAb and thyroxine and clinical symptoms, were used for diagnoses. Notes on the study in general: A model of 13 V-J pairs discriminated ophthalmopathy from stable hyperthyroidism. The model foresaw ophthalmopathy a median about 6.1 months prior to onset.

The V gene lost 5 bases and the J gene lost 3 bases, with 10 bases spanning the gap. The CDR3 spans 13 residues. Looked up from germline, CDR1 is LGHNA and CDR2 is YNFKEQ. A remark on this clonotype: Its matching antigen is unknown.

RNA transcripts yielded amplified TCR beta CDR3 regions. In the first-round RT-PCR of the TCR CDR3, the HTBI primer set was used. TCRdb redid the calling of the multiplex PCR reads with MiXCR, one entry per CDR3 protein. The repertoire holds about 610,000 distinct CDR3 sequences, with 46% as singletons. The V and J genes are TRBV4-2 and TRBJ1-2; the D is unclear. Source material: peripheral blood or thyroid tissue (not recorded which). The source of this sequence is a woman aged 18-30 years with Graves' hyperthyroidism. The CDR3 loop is CASSWADHYGYTF. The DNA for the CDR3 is TGTGCCAGCAGCTGGGCAGACCACTATGGCTACACCTTC.